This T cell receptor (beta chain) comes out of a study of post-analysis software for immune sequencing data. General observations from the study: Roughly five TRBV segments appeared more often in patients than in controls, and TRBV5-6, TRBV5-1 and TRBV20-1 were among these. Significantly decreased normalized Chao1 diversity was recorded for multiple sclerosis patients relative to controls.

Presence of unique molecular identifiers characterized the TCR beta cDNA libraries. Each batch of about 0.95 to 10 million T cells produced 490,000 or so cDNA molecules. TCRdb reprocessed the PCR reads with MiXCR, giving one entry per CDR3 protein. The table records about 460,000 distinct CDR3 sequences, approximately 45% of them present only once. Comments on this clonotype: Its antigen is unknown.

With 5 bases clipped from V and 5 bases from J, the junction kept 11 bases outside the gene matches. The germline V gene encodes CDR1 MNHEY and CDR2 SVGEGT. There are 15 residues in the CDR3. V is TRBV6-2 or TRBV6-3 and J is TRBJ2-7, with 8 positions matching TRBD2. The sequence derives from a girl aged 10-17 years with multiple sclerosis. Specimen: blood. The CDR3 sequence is CASSLSGTTRDEQYF. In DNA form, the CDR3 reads TGTGCCAGCAGTCTTAGCGGGACCACTCGAGACGAGCAGTACTTC.